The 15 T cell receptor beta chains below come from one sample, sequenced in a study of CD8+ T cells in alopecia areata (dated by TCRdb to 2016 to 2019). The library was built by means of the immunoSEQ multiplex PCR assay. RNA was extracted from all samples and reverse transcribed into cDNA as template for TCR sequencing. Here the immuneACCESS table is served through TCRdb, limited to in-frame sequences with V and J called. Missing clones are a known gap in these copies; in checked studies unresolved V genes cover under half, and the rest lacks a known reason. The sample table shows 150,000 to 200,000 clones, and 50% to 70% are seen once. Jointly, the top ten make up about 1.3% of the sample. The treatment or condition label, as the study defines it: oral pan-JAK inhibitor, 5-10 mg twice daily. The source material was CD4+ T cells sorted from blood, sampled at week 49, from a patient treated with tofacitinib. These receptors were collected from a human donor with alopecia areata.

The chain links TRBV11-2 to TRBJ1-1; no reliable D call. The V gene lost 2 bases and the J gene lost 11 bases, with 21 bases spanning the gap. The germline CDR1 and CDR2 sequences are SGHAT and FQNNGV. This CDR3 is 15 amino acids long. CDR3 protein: CASSLRFSSLIEAFF. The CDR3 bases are TGTGCCAGCAGCTTACGGTTCAGCAGCCTAATTGAGGCTTTCTTT.

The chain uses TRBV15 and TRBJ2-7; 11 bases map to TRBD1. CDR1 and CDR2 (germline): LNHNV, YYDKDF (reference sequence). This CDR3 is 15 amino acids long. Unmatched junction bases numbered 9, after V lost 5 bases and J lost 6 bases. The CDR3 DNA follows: TGTGCCACCAGCGTGCGTCGGGACAGGGGGTCCGAGCAGTACTTC. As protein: CATSVRRDRGSEQYF.

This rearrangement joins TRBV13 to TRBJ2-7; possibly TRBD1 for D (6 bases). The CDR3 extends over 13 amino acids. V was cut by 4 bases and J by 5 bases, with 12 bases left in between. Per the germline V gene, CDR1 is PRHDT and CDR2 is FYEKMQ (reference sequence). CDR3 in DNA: TGTGCCAGCAGCTCGGACAGAACTGACGAGCAGTACTTC. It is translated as CASSSDRTDEQYF. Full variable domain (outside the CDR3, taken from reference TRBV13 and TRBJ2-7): AAGVIQSPRHLIKEKRETATLKCYPIPRHDTVYWYQQGPGQDPQFLISFYEKMQSDKGSIPDRFSAQQFSDYHSELNMSSLELGDSALYFCASSSDRTDEQYFGPGTRLTVT.

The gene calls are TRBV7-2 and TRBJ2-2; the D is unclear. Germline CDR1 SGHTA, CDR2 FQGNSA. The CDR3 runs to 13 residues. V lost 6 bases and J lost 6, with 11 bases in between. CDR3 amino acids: CASSPKMAGELFF. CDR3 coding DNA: TGTGCCAGCAGTCCCAAGATGGCCGGGGAGCTGTTTTTT. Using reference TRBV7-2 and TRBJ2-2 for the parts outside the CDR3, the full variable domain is GAGVSQSPSNKVTEKGKDVELRCDPISGHTALYWYRQSLGQGLEFLIYFQGNSAPDKSGLPSDRFSAERTGGSVSTLTIQRTQQEDSAVYLCASSPKMAGELFFGEGSRLTVL.

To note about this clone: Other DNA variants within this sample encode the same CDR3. CDR3 nucleotides: TGTGCCTGGACCAGGAACACCGGGGAGCTGTTTTTT. Its protein is CAWTRNTGELFF. The chain has TRBV30 and TRBJ2-2; D ambiguous. V shed 4 bases and J shed 1 base, with 4 bases lying between them. Germline CDR1 reads GTSNPN; CDR2 reads SVGIG (reference sequence). This CDR3 contains 12 residues.

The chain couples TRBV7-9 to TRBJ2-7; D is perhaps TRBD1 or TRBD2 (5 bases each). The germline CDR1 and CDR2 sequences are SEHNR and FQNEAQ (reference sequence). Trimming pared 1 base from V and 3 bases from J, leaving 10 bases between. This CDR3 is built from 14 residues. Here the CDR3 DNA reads TGTGCCAGCAGCTTAGGAGGGGCCGACTACGAGCAGTACTTC. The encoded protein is CASSLGGADYEQYF. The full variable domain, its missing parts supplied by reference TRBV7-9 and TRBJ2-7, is DTGVSQNPRHKITKRGQNVTFRCDPISEHNRLYWYRQTLGQGPEFLTYFQNEAQLEKSRLLSDRFSAERPKGSFSTLEIQRTEQGDSAMYLCASSLGGADYEQYFGPGTRLTVT.

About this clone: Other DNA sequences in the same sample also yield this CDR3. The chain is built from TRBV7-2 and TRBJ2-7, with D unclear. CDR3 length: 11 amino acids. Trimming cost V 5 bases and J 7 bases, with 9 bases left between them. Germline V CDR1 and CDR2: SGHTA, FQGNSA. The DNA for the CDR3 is TGTGCCAGCAGCCTCAGACAAGAGCAGTACTTC. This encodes CASSLRQEQYF. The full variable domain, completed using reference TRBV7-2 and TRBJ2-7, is GAGVSQSPSNKVTEKGKDVELRCDPISGHTALYWYRQSLGQGLEFLIYFQGNSAPDKSGLPSDRFSAERTGGSVSTLTIQRTQQEDSAVYLCASSLRQEQYFGPGTRLTVT.

This CDR3 is CASSLSGRGETQYF. Written as DNA, the CDR3 is TGTGCCAGCAGCCTTAGTGGCAGGGGGGAGACCCAGTACTTC. The chain employs TRBV11-2 and TRBJ2-5; 7 nucleotides align to TRBD1. Germline assignment: CDR1 SGHAT and CDR2 FQNNGV. The CDR3 spans 14 residues. V was pared by 5 bases and J by 5 bases, with 8 bases of the junction left unmatched.

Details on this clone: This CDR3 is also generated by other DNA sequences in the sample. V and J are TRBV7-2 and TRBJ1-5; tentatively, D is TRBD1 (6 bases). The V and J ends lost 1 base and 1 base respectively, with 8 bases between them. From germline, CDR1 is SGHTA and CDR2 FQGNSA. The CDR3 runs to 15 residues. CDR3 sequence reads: CASSLGRGSNQPQHF. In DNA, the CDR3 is TGTGCCAGCAGCTTAGGCAGGGGAAGCAATCAGCCCCAGCATTTT.

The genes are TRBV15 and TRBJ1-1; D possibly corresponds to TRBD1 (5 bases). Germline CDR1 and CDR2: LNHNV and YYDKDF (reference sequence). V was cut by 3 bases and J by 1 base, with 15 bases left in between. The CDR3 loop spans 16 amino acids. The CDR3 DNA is TGTGCCACCAGCAGGGGACTTACGACGGCGAACACTGAAGCTTTCTTT. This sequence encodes CATSRGLTTANTEAFF.

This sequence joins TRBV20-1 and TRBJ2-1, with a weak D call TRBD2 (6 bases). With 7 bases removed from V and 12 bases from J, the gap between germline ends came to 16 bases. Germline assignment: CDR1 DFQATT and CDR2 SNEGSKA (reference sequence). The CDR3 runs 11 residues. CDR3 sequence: CSGLWGVVQFF. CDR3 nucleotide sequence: TGCAGTGGGCTGTGGGGGGTTGTGCAGTTCTTC.

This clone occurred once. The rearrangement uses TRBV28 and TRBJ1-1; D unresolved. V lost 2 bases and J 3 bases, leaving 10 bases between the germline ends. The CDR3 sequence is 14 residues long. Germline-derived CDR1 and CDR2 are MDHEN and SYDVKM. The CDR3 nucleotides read TGTGCCAGCAGTTTAGGGCCTACGGACACTGAAGCTTTCTTT. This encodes CASSLGPTDTEAFF.

The DNA for the CDR3 is TGCAGCGTTGCCGAACCGGGACCCCACAATGAGCAGTTCTTC. Its protein is CSVAEPGPHNEQFF. The chain joins TRBV29-1 to TRBJ2-1, with D possibly being TRBD1 or TRBD2 (5 bases each). The germline V and J ends were trimmed by 4 bases and 5 bases, with 15 bases remaining between them. The CDR3 covers 14 residues. CDR1 is SQVTM and CDR2 is ANQGSEA in the germline V gene.

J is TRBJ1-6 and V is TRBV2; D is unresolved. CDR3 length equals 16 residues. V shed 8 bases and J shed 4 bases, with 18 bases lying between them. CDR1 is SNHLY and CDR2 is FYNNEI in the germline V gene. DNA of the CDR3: TGTGCCAGCCCACCGGAATCCCACATTTATAATTCACCCCTCCACTTT. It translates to CASPPESHIYNSPLHF. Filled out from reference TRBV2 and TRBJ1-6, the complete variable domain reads EPEVTQTPSHQVTQMGQEVILRCVPISNHLYFYWYRQILGQKVEFLVSFYNNEISEKSEIFDDQFSVERPDGSNFTLKIRSTKLEDSAMYFCASPPESHIYNSPLHFGNGTRLTVT.

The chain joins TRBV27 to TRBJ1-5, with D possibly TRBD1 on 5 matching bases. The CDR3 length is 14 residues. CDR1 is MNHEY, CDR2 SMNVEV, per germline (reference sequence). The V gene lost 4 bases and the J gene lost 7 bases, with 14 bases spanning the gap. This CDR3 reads CASSSDTGRQPQHF. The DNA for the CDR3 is TGTGCCAGCAGTTCGGACACGGGCAGGCAGCCCCAGCATTTT.